The source of this T cell receptor (beta chain) is a study of T cells after yellow fever vaccination. The study's findings and limits: Peak timing came faster in the weaker secondary response, day 5 versus 15. Clonotypes shared by both compartments, CD4 and CD8, made up a small share.

Template-switching 5'RACE yielded the TCR cDNA; a universal primer site and UMIs were added in the process. TCRdb itself ran the 5' RACE reads through MiXCR, one entry per CDR3 protein. The sample carries some 350,000 distinct CDR3 sequences, 3% to 4.5% recorded once. CDR1 is SGHNT, CDR2 YYREEE, per germline (reference sequence). The CDR3 runs to 15 residues. V lost 4 bases, J lost 4 bases, and 15 bases lay in between. Concerning this clonotype itself: The antigen remains undetermined.

The receptor was isolated from a man in his late teens or twenties who received the YFV17D yellow fever vaccine. Specimen: PBMCs, collected 5 days after the yellow fever booster vaccination. This chain joins TRBV5-4 and TRBJ1-5, with D possibly TRBD1 on 5 matching bases. The CDR3 loop is CASSKDGALNQPQHF. Here the CDR3 DNA reads TGTGCCAGCAGCAAGGACGGGGCTCTAAATCAGCCCCAGCATTTT.